The 29 T cell receptor beta chains reported below all come from one sample, sequenced in a study of control samples from healthy donors and cancer patients (dated by TCRdb to about 2020). Library preparation employed the immunoSEQ multiplex PCR assay. Here the immuneACCESS table is served through TCRdb, limited to in-frame sequences with V and J called. Missing clones are a known gap in these copies; in checked studies unresolved V genes cover under half, and the rest lacks a known reason. The sample data list 75,000 to 95,000 clones, and about 88% of these were observed just once. Jointly, the top ten make up roughly a tenth of the sample. Source material: PBMCs. These TCRs come from a woman aged 50 to 60 with colorectal cancer.

For this clone: An end of the junction does not agree with germline; a read error may underlie this. The rearrangement links TRBV7-8 to TRBJ2-5; TRBD2 matches 7 bases. Germline CDR1 and CDR2: SGHVS and FQNEAQ. The CDR3 sequence is 13 residues long. This CDR3 is CASSLAAGETQYF. CDR3 bases: TGTGCCAGCAGCCTAGCGGCAGGGGAGACCCAGTACTTC.

The rearrangement uses TRBV19 and TRBJ1-2, with D unresolved. Germline V gene data show CDR1 as LNHDA and CDR2 as SQIVND (reference sequence). The CDR3 runs to 17 residues. With 4 bases removed from V and 0 bases from J, the gap between germline ends came to 18 bases. CDR3 sequence: CASSNYGGRRTNYGYTF. The CDR3 DNA reads as TGTGCCAGTAGTAACTACGGTGGCAGAAGGACTAACTATGGCTACACCTTC.

This chain connects TRBV19 to TRBJ2-5; possibly TRBD1 for D (6 bases). CDR1 is LNHDA and CDR2 is SQIVND in the germline V gene (reference sequence). The length of the CDR3 is 17 residues. The V gene lost 1 base and the J gene lost 4 bases, with 19 bases spanning the gap. CDR3 loop: CASSIGWSGESGETQYF. The CDR3, as DNA: TGTGCCAGTAGTATAGGGTGGTCAGGGGAGAGTGGAGAGACCCAGTACTTC.

The chain links TRBV10-3 to TRBJ1-1; TRBD1 agrees at 7 bases. The V gene's germline CDR1 is ENHRY and CDR2 SYGVKD. CDR3 length equals 13 residues. V lost 3 bases, J lost 5 bases, and 3 bases stayed unmatched. This chain's CDR3 is CAISDRGRTEAFF. The CDR3 DNA is TGTGCCATCAGTGACAGGGGGAGGACTGAAGCTTTCTTT.

The chain has TRBV6-5 and TRBJ1-3, with TRBD1 identical over 10 bases. Per the germline V gene, CDR1 is MNHEY and CDR2 is SVGAGI. The CDR3 is made up of 15 amino acids. V dropped 5 bases and J dropped 2; count of bases not matched to a gene: 3. The CDR3 spells CASSTGTGAGNTIYF. CDR3 bases: TGTGCCAGCAGTACAGGGACAGGGGCTGGAAACACCATATATTTT.

This chain joins TRBV7-2 and TRBJ1-4; 7 bases fit TRBD1. The ends lost 2 bases at V and 6 bases at J; junction bases unmatched: 12. The CDR3 spans 17 residues. The V gene's germline CDR1 is SGHTA and CDR2 FQGNSA. This CDR3 is CASSLTATGARDEKLFF. DNA for the CDR3: TGTGCCAGCAGCTTAACAGCTACAGGGGCCCGTGATGAAAAACTGTTTTTT.

This clone was counted a single time. This chain links TRBV18 with TRBJ1-5, with 8 nucleotides matching TRBD1. This CDR3 contains 16 residues. Germline V lookup: CDR1 KGHSH, CDR2 LQKENI. V was pared by 4 bases and J by 4 bases, with 9 bases of the junction left unmatched. The CDR3 region is CASSREGQDSNQPQHF. The CDR3 coding sequence is TGTGCCAGCTCACGCGAGGGACAGGACTCAAATCAGCCCCAGCATTTT. Full variable domain (rest looked up from reference TRBV18 and TRBJ1-5): NAGVMQNPRHLVRRRGQEARLRCSPMKGHSHVYWYRQLPEEGLKFMVYLQKENIIDESGMPKERFSAEFPKEGPSILRIQQVVRGDSAAYFCASSREGQDSNQPQHFGDGTRLSIL.

V usage is TRBV19 and J usage is TRBJ1-6; no clear D gene. This CDR3 is built from 13 residues. Germline CDR1 reads LNHDA; CDR2 reads SQIVND (reference sequence). V was cut by 7 bases and J by 7 bases, with 11 bases left in between. DNA of the CDR3: TGTGCCAGTACGGCCAGGTCGAATTCACCCCTCCACTTT. Encoded protein: CASTARSNSPLHF.

The V call is TRBV10-1, the J call TRBJ2-3, with a weak D call TRBD1 (6 bases). The germline V gene encodes CDR1 WNHNN and CDR2 SYGVQD (reference sequence). The V end was cut by 7 bases, the J end by 6 bases, with 23 bases between. CDR3 size: 16 residues. CDR3 DNA: TGCGCCAGCATGCAAGAGGGGACACCGAGTCCGGATACGCAGTATTTT. Amino acids: CASMQEGTPSPDTQYF.

The genes are TRBV2 and TRBJ1-2; 11 bases fit TRBD1. J was trimmed by 5 bases and V by 4 bases; bases with no gene match: 6. Germline CDR1 SNHLY, CDR2 FYNNEI. The CDR3 has 15 amino acids. CDR3 DNA sequence: TGTGCCAGCAGTGGCGGGACAGGGGGTCGATATGGCTACACCTTC. Encoded protein: CASSGGTGGRYGYTF.

The chain has TRBV7-9 and TRBJ2-5; D unresolved. CDR3 length equals 14 residues. The V end was cut by 2 bases, the J end by 2 bases, with 9 bases between. Germline CDR1 reads SEHNR; CDR2 reads FQNEAQ (reference sequence). Written as DNA, the CDR3 is TGTGCCAGCAGCTTATTCACACCGCAAGAGACCCAGTACTTC. Translation: CASSLFTPQETQYF.

The chain carries TRBV5-1 and TRBJ2-2, with 9 bases fitting TRBD1. Trimming at V came to 9 bases and at J to 4 bases, leaving 10 bases not matched to a gene. From germline, CDR1 is SGHRS and CDR2 YFSETQ. The CDR3 has 15 amino acids. This chain's CDR3 is CATQPGQGVTGELFF. The CDR3 bases are TGCGCCACCCAGCCGGGACAGGGTGTCACCGGGGAGCTGTTTTTT.

CDR3 coding DNA: TGTGCCAGCAGTGACGGGACGGATACCGGGGAGCTGTTTTTT. Residues: CASSDGTDTGELFF. The chain carries TRBV6-4 and TRBJ2-2; D might be TRBD1 or TRBD2, each matching 5 bases. Germline CDR1 reads MRHNA; CDR2 reads SNTAGT. V was clipped by 2 bases and J by 5 bases, with 9 bases between them. CDR3 size: 14 residues.

This chain links TRBV24-1 with TRBJ2-2; 7 bases agree with TRBD1. The CDR3 contains 16 residues. V trimming: 4 bases; J trimming: 0 bases; junction bases outside the gene matches: 4. Per germline, CDR1 KGHDR and CDR2 SFDVKD. CDR3 nucleotide sequence: TGTGCCACCAGTGACCCCGGACAGGCGAACACCGGGGAGCTGTTTTTT. It specifies CATSDPGQANTGELFF.

J is TRBJ2-5 and V is TRBV5-1; 7 nucleotides align to TRBD1. This CDR3 contains 14 residues. Trimming at V came to 4 bases and at J to 1 base, leaving 4 bases not matched to a gene. Germline CDR1 SGHRS, CDR2 YFSETQ. Here the CDR3 reads CASSVGQIQETQYF. CDR3 nucleotide sequence: TGCGCCAGCAGCGTGGGACAGATCCAAGAGACCCAGTACTTC.

This clone was picked up one time. This chain links TRBV15 with TRBJ2-5, with D uncertain. V lost 5 bases and J lost 7, with 14 bases in between. CDR3 length: 13 amino acids. Germline V lookup: CDR1 LNHNV, CDR2 YYDKDF (reference sequence). The CDR3 loop is CATSARALGTQYF. CDR3 coding DNA: TGTGCCACCAGCGCCCGGGCCTTAGGGACCCAGTACTTC.

This rearrangement joins TRBV28 to TRBJ2-3; maybe TRBD2 (5 bases). V was trimmed by 6 bases and J by 6 bases, leaving 16 bases between them. The CDR3 covers 14 residues. Germline V gene sequence: CDR1 MDHEN, CDR2 SYDVKM. The CDR3 here is CASSSDSSSDTQYF. The CDR3, as DNA: TGTGCCAGCAGCTCGGACTCTTCCTCGGATACGCAGTATTTT.

The rearrangement joins TRBV6-1 to TRBJ1-1, with TRBD1 as a possible D gene (5 bases). The CDR3 runs to 14 residues. Germline assignment: CDR1 MNHNS and CDR2 SASEGT. Trimming took off 2 bases at V and 2 bases at J, with 9 bases between the two ends. CDR3: CASSEWGVNTEAFF. In DNA form, the CDR3 reads TGTGCCAGCAGTGAATGGGGCGTTAACACTGAAGCTTTCTTT.

The chain combines TRBV11-3 with TRBJ1-1; D is undetermined. Trimming stripped 2 bases from V and 3 bases from J, with 7 bases between. Germline V gene sequence: CDR1 SGHNT, CDR2 YENEEA. This CDR3 spans 13 amino acids. CDR3 nucleotide sequence: TGTGCCAGCAGCTTATCTACGTACACTGAAGCTTTCTTT. The encoded protein is CASSLSTYTEAFF. Supplemented by reference TRBV11-3 and TRBJ1-1, the full variable domain reads EAGVVQSPRYKIIEKKQPVAFWCNPISGHNTLYWYLQNLGQGPELLIRYENEEAVDDSQLPKDRFSAERLKGVDSTLKIQPAELGDSAVYLCASSLSTYTEAFFGQGTRLTVV.

V gene TRBV9 combines with J gene TRBJ2-7, with 9 bases matching TRBD1. Germline CDR1 is SGDLS and CDR2 is YYNGEE. The CDR3 consists of 14 residues. Trimming cost V 0 bases and J 7 bases; bases outside gene matches: 5. CDR3 residues: CASSVGGTGREQYV. The CDR3 nucleotides read TGTGCCAGCAGCGTAGGGGGGACAGGGAGGGAGCAGTACGTC.

This clone showed up just once. The chain employs TRBV28 and TRBJ1-1; 10 bases are shared with TRBD1. CDR3 length: 11 amino acids. J gave up 9 bases and V 6 bases, and 1 base lay outside the gene matches. The V gene's germline CDR1 is MDHEN and CDR2 SYDVKM. CDR3 protein: CASRGQGKAFF. The DNA of the CDR3 is TGTGCCAGCAGGGGACAGGGGAAAGCTTTCTTT.

The rearrangement links TRBV2 to TRBJ2-3, with 11 bases that match TRBD2. There are 16 residues in the CDR3. V lost 6 bases and J lost 3; bases outside the gene matches: 8. Germline CDR1 and CDR2: SNHLY and FYNNEI. CDR3 bases: TGTGCCAGCAGGGACCCTAGCGGGGGGTGGACAGATACGCAGTATTTT. Its protein is CASRDPSGGWTDTQYF.

This chain uses TRBV2 with TRBJ1-5; D remains unclear. Germline CDR1 reads SNHLY; CDR2 reads FYNNEI. The CDR3 is 13 residues long. The V end was cut by 7 bases, the J end by 6 bases, with 13 bases between. In DNA, the CDR3 is TGTGCCAGCATTAGAGGAGAAGGTCAGCCCCAGCATTTT. It is translated as CASIRGEGQPQHF.

The sample holds a few counts of this clone. The genes are TRBV6-5 and TRBJ1-6; D is ambiguous. Germline CDR1 and CDR2: MNHEY and SVGAGI. The V end was cut by 0 bases, the J end by 5 bases, with 11 bases between. CDR3 length: 16 residues. The CDR3 sequence is CASSYSGQLDNSPLHF. CDR3 nucleotide sequence: TGTGCCAGCAGTTACTCGGGCCAGCTTGATAATTCACCCCTCCACTTT.

The V gene is TRBV12-3 or TRBV12-4, the J gene TRBJ1-5; 8 bases agree with TRBD1. The junction had 4 bases not matched to a gene; V was cut back by 8 bases and J by 4 bases. There are 13 residues in the CDR3. CDR3 sequence: CASGRGRNQPQHF. The CDR3 DNA follows: TGTGCCAGCGGCAGGGGGCGTAATCAGCCCCAGCATTTT.

The J gene is TRBJ2-1, the V gene TRBV7-3; 8 bases agree with TRBD2. Germline V gene sequence: CDR1 SGHTA, CDR2 FQGTGA. V trimming: 8 bases; J trimming: 2 bases; junction bases outside the gene matches: 8. The CDR3 is made up of 15 amino acids. CDR3 sequence: CASGPGGGTYNEQFF. The CDR3 bases are TGTGCCAGCGGGCCCGGGGGGGGCACCTACAATGAGCAGTTCTTC.

This CDR3 reads CASRGLGGSTDTQYF. Written as DNA, the CDR3 is TGTGCCAGCAGGGGGCTTGGGGGAAGCACAGATACGCAGTATTTT. The V and J genes are TRBV6-6 and TRBJ2-3; D possibly matches TRBD1 or TRBD2 (5 bases each). V lost 6 bases, J lost 0 bases, and 13 bases lay in between. CDR3 size: 15 residues. In germline, CDR1 is MNHNY, CDR2 SVGAGI (reference sequence).

The genes are TRBV12-3 or TRBV12-4 and TRBJ2-1; tentatively, D is TRBD2 (5 bases). With 6 bases removed from V and 0 bases from J, the gap between germline ends came to 6 bases. CDR3 size: 13 residues. CDR3 residues: CASRTSSYNEQFF. In DNA, the CDR3 is TGTGCCAGCAGAACTAGCTCCTACAATGAGCAGTTCTTC.

CDR3: CASSQDVGADTQYF. In nucleotides, the CDR3 is TGTGCCAGCAGCCAAGATGTGGGAGCAGATACGCAGTATTTT. The chain has TRBV3-1 (or the pseudogene TRBV3-2) and TRBJ2-3, with TRBD2 as a possible D gene (5 bases). Germline values: CDR1 LGHDT, CDR2 YNNKEL (reference sequence). The CDR3 runs to 14 residues. Trimming removed 0 bases from V and 4 bases from J, with 8 bases in between.